Listed below are T cell receptor beta chains from one sample, sequenced in a study of Ad26.COV2.S vaccination and SARS-CoV-2 variants. Method: immunoSEQ multiplex PCR; TCRdb's copy keeps in-frame clones and lacks some. The data show about 440,000 clones, around 90% seen once. The sequenced sample was peripheral blood, obtained in a trial of Ad26.COV2.S vaccine versus placebo. Receptor source: a person between 18 and 60 years old who received the Ad26.COV2.S COVID-19 vaccine or a placebo. The CDR3 runs from the conserved cysteine through the conserved F or W. A D gene is named only where the DNA matches it firmly. Clone sizes are given selectively: once, few, many, or a class where the clone is expanded.

-	TRBV7-3	16	-	TRBJ2-3	TGTGCCAGCAGCCAAGATTGGGAGCCCAGCACAGATACGCAGTATTTT	CASSQDWEPSTDTQYF
-	TRBV4-1	14	-	TRBJ1-2	TGCGCCAGCAGCGAGAGGACCGGGAACTATGGCTACACCTTC	CASSERTGNYGYTF
few	TRBV19	14	-	TRBJ2-5	TGTGCCAGTAGTATGATTACAGACCAAGAGACCCAGTACTTC	CASSMITDQETQYF
-	TRBV9	11	-	TRBJ2-2	TGTGCCAGCAGTCCGGGACTGTCTCTGTTTTTT	CASSPGLSLFF
once	TRBV10-3	15	-	TRBJ2-1	TGTGCCATCAGTGAGTCGAGTAGTGGGGGGAATGAGCAGTTCTTC	CAISESSSGGNEQFF
once	TRBV27	16	TRBD2	TRBJ2-3	TGTGCCAGCAGTTTATTGGGGGGAGGGCTGACAGATACGCAGTATTTT	CASSLLGGGLTDTQYF
-	TRBV12-3/TRBV12-4	13	-	TRBJ1-1	TGTGCCAGCAGTTTAGGGGATGCCACTGAAGCTTTCTTT	CASSLGDATEAFF
-	TRBV7-2	14	-	TRBJ2-7	TGTGCCAGCAGCCCTCAGACCGGTGATTACGAGCAGTACTTC	CASSPQTGDYEQYF
once	TRBV6-5	13	-	TRBJ1-5	TGTGCCAGCACCGAGGGGGGGTATCAGCCCCAGCATTTT	CASTEGGYQPQHF
-	TRBV4-2	17	TRBD2	TRBJ2-7	TGTGCCAGCAGCCAAGATCGGCTAGCGGGACCGACCTACGAGCAGTACTTC	CASSQDRLAGPTYEQYF
-	TRBV6-1	14	-	TRBJ2-7	TGTGCCAGCAGTGAAATAGGGGAAATGTACGAGCAGTACTTC	CASSEIGEMYEQYF
few	TRBV6-2/TRBV6-3	16	TRBD2	TRBJ2-7	TGTGCCAGCAGCCCACTTTTATTAGCGGGCGACTACGAGCAGTACTTC	CASSPLLLAGDYEQYF
once	TRBV5-1	15	-	TRBJ1-1	TGCGCCAGCAGCCCTGGGAAGGTTTTGAACACTGAAGCTTTCTTT	CASSPGKVLNTEAFF
-	TRBV9	16	TRBD2	TRBJ2-2	TGTGCCAGCAGCCCCCGGGTAGCGGGGGGGACCGGGGAGCTGTTTTTT	CASSPRVAGGTGELFF
-	TRBV7-2	15	-	TRBJ1-5	TGTGCCAGCAGCTTACAGGGTTTGAACAATCAGCCCCAGCATTTT	CASSLQGLNNQPQHF